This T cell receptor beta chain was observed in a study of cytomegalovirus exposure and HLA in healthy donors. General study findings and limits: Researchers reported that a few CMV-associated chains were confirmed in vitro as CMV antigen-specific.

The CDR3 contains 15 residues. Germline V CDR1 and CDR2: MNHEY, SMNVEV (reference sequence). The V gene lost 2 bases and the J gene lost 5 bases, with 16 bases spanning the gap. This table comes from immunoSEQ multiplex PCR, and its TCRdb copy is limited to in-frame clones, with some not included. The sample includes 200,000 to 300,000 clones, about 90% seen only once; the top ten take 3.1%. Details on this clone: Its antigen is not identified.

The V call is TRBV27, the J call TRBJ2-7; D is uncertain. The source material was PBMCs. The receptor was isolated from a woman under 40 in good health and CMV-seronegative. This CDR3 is CASSLVEAPANEQYF. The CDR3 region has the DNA TGTGCCAGCAGTTTAGTTGAGGCCCCCGCGAACGAGCAGTACTTC.